The subject of this entry is one T cell receptor (beta chain). Exclusion criteria comprised uncontrolled infection, other autoimmune disease, pregnancy or lactation. Out of over 7.5 ml of fresh peripheral blood came the PBMCs. This specimen comes from a study of T cells in Graves' hyperthyroidism and ophthalmopathy. Amplification of TCR beta CDR3 regions was performed using RNA transcripts as template. The TCR CDR3 was amplified in a first-round RT-PCR using the HTBI primer set. MiXCR, run by TCRdb on the multiplex PCR reads, gives a single entry per CDR3 protein. This sample has 300,000 to 400,000 distinct CDR3 sequences; about 14% occur once, and the top ten carry just under 25%. The CDR3 extends over 14 amino acids. Germline loops: CDR1 DFQATT, CDR2 SNEGSKA (reference sequence). The ends were cut back, 8 bases at V and 3 bases at J, with 19 bases in the middle.

The chain combines TRBV20-1 with TRBJ1-2; D might be TRBD1 (5 bases). The origin of this receptor is a woman aged 25 to 39 with Graves' hyperthyroidism. Sample: blood. The DNA for the CDR3 is TGCAGTTCCTTAGCCAGGGCGGAGGACTATGGCTACACCTTC. Translating it yields CSSLARAEDYGYTF.